These 16 T cell receptor beta chains came from one sample sequenced in a study of cytomegalovirus exposure and HLA in healthy donors (dated by TCRdb to 2015 to 2018). Libraries were built with the immunoSEQ multiplex PCR assay. For the multiplex PCR, a mixture combining 60 forward primers for TCR Vbeta segments and 13 reverse primers for TCR Jbeta segments was used. The table comes from immuneACCESS by way of TCRdb, which keeps in-frame sequences with V and J called. Part of the clones is missing from these tables; in studies checked, under half for an unresolved V gene and the rest for unknown reasons. This sample lists hundreds of thousands of clones; 75% to 85% were detected once. 2.5% to 3.5% of the sample is in the top ten clones. Sequences were obtained from PBMCs. The receptors shown here come from a woman aged 55 to 70 in good health and CMV-seropositive.

This clone has only a few counts. The gene calls are TRBV5-4 and TRBJ2-7, with 7 bases fitting TRBD1. This CDR3 is 14 amino acids long. Germline V gene lookup returns CDR1 SGHNT and CDR2 YYREEE (reference sequence). V was clipped by 4 bases and J by 0 bases; unmatched bases: 4. Here the CDR3 reads CASSVGQRSYEQYF. CDR3 nucleotide sequence: TGTGCCAGCAGCGTGGGACAGCGCTCCTACGAGCAGTACTTC.

The gene calls are TRBV10-1 and TRBJ1-2, with a possible D match to TRBD1 (5 bases). Germline CDR1 and CDR2: WNHNN and SYGVQD (reference sequence). Trimming stripped 6 bases from V and 2 bases from J, with 10 bases between. CDR3 length equals 13 residues. CDR3 amino acids: CASSAGANYGYTF. The CDR3, as DNA: TGCGCCAGCAGCGCTGGGGCGAACTATGGCTACACCTTC.

The chain joins TRBV6-1 to TRBJ1-1; D may be TRBD1 (5 bases). V was pared by 1 base and J by 3 bases, with 6 bases between. The CDR3 has 13 amino acids. Germline V CDR1 and CDR2: MNHNS, SASEGT. The CDR3: CASSEVGDTEAFF. In DNA, the CDR3 is TGTGCCAGCAGTGAAGTAGGGGACACTGAAGCTTTCTTT.

The chain has TRBV4-2 and TRBJ2-1; 7 bases align to TRBD2. CDR3 length: 16 amino acids. V dropped 5 bases and J dropped 0; count of bases not matched to a gene: 7. CDR1 LGHNA and CDR2 YNFKEQ come from the germline V gene. This CDR3 is CASSYQAGSSYNEQFF. The CDR3 DNA follows: TGTGCCAGCAGCTATCAAGCGGGGAGCTCCTACAATGAGCAGTTCTTC.

The chain carries TRBV10-3 and TRBJ1-2; 9 nucleotides line up with TRBD1. J lost 5 bases, V lost 10 bases, and 11 bases had no gene match. The germline gives CDR1 ENHRY, CDR2 SYGVKD. This CDR3 comprises 14 residues. CDR3 loop: CATVTGTGPYGYTF. In DNA form, the CDR3 reads TGTGCCACCGTAACCGGGACAGGGCCTTATGGCTACACCTTC.

The chain combines TRBV6-1 with TRBJ2-7, with TRBD2 matching 10 bases. The V gene end was trimmed by 7 bases and the J gene end by 2 bases; junction bases not matched to a gene: 5. CDR3 length equals 14 residues. CDR1 is MNHNS, CDR2 SASEGT, per germline. The CDR3 sequence: CASTSGGVPYEQYF. CDR3 nucleotide sequence: TGTGCCAGCACCAGCGGGGGGGTTCCCTACGAGCAGTACTTC.

The chain uses TRBV27 and TRBJ2-2; 11 positions agree with TRBD1. CDR1 and CDR2 (germline): MNHEY, SMNVEV (reference sequence). The CDR3 runs 15 residues. After removal of 6 bases from V and 7 bases from J, the junction contained 7 bases not matched to a gene. The CDR3 DNA is TGTGCCAGCAGCCCGGACAGGGGGCCGGTCGGGGAGCTGTTTTTT. Its translation is CASSPDRGPVGELFF.

This chain joins TRBV18 and TRBJ2-7, with D tentatively TRBD2 (6 bases). The length of the CDR3 is 14 residues. CDR1 KGHSH and CDR2 LQKENI come from the germline V gene. V dropped 1 base and J dropped 2 bases, with 9 bases sitting between them. CDR3 region: CASSPRSGPYEQYF. CDR3 coding DNA: TGTGCCAGCTCACCACGAAGCGGGCCCTACGAGCAGTACTTC. The full variable domain, rest sourced from reference TRBV18 and TRBJ2-7, is NAGVMQNPRHLVRRRGQEARLRCSPMKGHSHVYWYRQLPEEGLKFMVYLQKENIIDESGMPKERFSAEFPKEGPSILRIQQVVRGDSAAYFCASSPRSGPYEQYFGPGTRLTVT.

This chain uses TRBV18 with TRBJ1-2; 8 bases map to TRBD1. The germline V gene has CDR1 KGHSH and CDR2 LQKENI. V gave up 1 base and J gave up 8 bases; unmatched junction bases: 6. The CDR3 is made up of 14 amino acids. The CDR3 loop reads CASSPLGQDQGYTF. The CDR3 nucleotides are TGTGCCAGCTCACCACTGGGACAGGATCAGGGCTACACCTTC.

V is TRBV5-1 and J is TRBJ1-2; 7 positions agree with TRBD1. The CDR3 length is 13 residues. V dropped 6 bases and J dropped 7; count of bases not matched to a gene: 9. The germline V gene encodes CDR1 SGHRS and CDR2 YFSETQ. The CDR3 nucleotides are TGCGCCAGCAAGGAACAGGGGTTAGGTGGCTACACCTTC. Translated, it gives CASKEQGLGGYTF.

Turning to this clone: Other DNA sequences in the sample encode the same CDR3. The chain combines TRBV2 with TRBJ2-7; 11 bases match TRBD2. The V gene's germline CDR1 is SNHLY and CDR2 FYNNEI. CDR3 length: 14 amino acids. Trimming cost V 5 bases and J 1 base; bases outside gene matches: 1. This chain's CDR3 is CASSRTSGSYEQYF. Here the CDR3 DNA reads TGTGCCAGCAGTAGGACTAGCGGGTCCTACGAGCAGTACTTC. Full variable domain (rest looked up from reference TRBV2 and TRBJ2-7): EPEVTQTPSHQVTQMGQEVILRCVPISNHLYFYWYRQILGQKVEFLVSFYNNEISEKSEIFDDQFSVERPDGSNFTLKIRSTKLEDSAMYFCASSRTSGSYEQYFGPGTRLTVT.

This clone was observed a few times. The chain has TRBV2 and TRBJ1-2; 9 bases line up with TRBD1. CDR3 length: 12 amino acids. Looked up from germline, CDR1 is SNHLY and CDR2 is FYNNEI. Trimming cost V 7 bases and J 6 bases; bases outside gene matches: 3. In DNA, the CDR3 is TGTGCCAGCAATGACAGGGGGGATGGCTACACCTTC. It encodes CASNDRGDGYTF.

The gene calls are TRBV7-8 and TRBJ2-5, with TRBD2 matching 13 bases. CDR1 SGHVS and CDR2 FQNEAQ come from the germline V gene. J gave up 11 bases and V 6 bases, and 12 bases lay outside the gene matches. The CDR3 is 15 amino acids. CDR3 coding DNA: TGTGCCAGCAGGATAGCCAGGACTAGCGGGAGAGGGCAGTACTTC. Translating it yields CASRIARTSGRGQYF.

This rearrangement joins TRBV29-1 to TRBJ1-4; D is undetermined. Trimming cost V 8 bases and J 8 bases, with 18 bases left between them. The CDR3 covers 13 residues. Germline-derived CDR1 and CDR2 are SQVTM and ANQGSEA. This CDR3 is CSMSPGVGEKLFF. CDR3 DNA sequence: TGCAGCATGTCCCCCGGGGTAGGGGAAAAACTGTTTTTT.

The V gene is TRBV19, the J gene TRBJ1-5, with D possibly being TRBD1 (5 bases). The CDR3 is 16 amino acids. The V end lost 4 bases, the J end lost 1 base, and 14 bases lay between the germline ends. Germline V gene sequence: CDR1 LNHDA, CDR2 SQIVND (reference sequence). In DNA form, the CDR3 reads TGTGCCAGTAGTACGCTGGGGGAGGGGAGCAATCAGCCCCAGCATTTT. Its protein is CASSTLGEGSNQPQHF.

J is TRBJ2-7 and V is TRBV11-2; 9 nucleotides line up with TRBD1. V was pared by 4 bases and J by 5 bases, with 9 bases of the junction left unmatched. The CDR3 runs to 15 residues. CDR1 SGHAT and CDR2 FQNNGV come from the germline V gene. The CDR3 is CASSYTGGPRNEQYF. CDR3 in DNA: TGTGCCAGCAGCTACACAGGGGGCCCGAGGAACGAGCAGTACTTC.